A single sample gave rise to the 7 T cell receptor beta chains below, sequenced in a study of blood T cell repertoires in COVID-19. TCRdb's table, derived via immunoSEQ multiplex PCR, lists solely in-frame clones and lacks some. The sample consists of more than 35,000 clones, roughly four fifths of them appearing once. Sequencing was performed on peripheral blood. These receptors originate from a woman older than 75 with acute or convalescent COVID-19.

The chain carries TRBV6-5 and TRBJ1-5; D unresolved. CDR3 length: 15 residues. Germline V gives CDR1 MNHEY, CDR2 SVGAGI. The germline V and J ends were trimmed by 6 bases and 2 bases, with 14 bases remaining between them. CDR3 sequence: CASSRSRGGNQPQHF. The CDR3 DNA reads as TGTGCCAGCAGCAGGAGTCGCGGGGGCAATCAGCCCCAGCATTTT.

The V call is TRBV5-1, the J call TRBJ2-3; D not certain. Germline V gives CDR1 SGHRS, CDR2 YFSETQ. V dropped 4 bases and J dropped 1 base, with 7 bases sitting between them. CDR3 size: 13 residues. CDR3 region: CASSKQGTDTQYF. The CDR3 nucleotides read TGCGCCAGCAGCAAGCAGGGCACAGATACGCAGTATTTT.

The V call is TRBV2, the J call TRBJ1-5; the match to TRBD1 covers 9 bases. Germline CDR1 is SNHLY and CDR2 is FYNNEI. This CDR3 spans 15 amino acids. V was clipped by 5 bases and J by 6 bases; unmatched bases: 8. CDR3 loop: CASSTTTGGGQPQHF. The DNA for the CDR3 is TGTGCCAGCAGTACTACCACAGGGGGCGGTCAGCCCCAGCATTTT.

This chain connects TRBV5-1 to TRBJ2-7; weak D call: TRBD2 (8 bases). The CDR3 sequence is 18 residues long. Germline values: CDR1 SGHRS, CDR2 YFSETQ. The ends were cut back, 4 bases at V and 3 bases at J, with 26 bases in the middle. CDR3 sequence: CASSHTGGGPGQNYEQYF. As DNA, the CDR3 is TGCGCCAGCAGCCATACCGGGGGGGGCCCGGGACAGAACTACGAGCAGTACTTC. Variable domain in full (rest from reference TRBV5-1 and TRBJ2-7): KAGVTQTPRYLIKTRGQQVTLSCSPISGHRSVSWYQQTPGQGLQFLFEYFSETQRNKGNFPGRFSGRQFSNSRSEMNVSTLELGDSALYLCASSHTGGGPGQNYEQYFGPGTRLTVT.

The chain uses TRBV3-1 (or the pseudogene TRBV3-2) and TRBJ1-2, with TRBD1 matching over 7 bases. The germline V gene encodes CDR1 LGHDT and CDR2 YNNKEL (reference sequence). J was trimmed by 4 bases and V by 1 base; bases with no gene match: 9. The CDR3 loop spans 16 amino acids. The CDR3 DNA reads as TGTGCCAGCAGCCAAGCGTATCCCGGGACAGCCTATGGCTACACCTTC. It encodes CASSQAYPGTAYGYTF.

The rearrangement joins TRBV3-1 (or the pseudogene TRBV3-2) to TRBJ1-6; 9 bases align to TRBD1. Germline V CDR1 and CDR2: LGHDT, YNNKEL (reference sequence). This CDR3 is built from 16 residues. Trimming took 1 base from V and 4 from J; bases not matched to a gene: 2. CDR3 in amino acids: CASSQGDRAYNSPLHF. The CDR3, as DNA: TGTGCCAGCAGCCAAGGGGACAGGGCTTATAATTCACCCCTCCACTTT.

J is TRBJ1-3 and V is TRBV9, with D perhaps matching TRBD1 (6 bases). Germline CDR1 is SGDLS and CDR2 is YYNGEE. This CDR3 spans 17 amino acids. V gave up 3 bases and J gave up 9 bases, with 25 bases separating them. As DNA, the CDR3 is TGTGCCAGCAGCGCGGCTGCGGGGGCGGAGGCGGAGACCACCATATATTTT. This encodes CASSAAAGAEAETTIYF.